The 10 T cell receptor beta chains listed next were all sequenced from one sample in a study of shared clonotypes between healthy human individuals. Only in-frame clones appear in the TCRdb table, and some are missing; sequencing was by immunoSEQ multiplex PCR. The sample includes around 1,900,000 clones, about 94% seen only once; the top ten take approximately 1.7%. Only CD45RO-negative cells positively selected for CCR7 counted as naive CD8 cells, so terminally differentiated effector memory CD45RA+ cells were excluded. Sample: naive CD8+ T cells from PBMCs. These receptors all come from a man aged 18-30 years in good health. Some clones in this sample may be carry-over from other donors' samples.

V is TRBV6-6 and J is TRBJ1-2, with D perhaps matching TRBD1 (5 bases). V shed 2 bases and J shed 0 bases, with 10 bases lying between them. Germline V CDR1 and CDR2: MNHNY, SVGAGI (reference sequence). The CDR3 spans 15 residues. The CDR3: CASSYGARANYGYTF. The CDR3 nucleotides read TGTGCCAGCAGTTACGGGGCCAGAGCTAACTATGGCTACACCTTC.

CDR3 protein: CASSPSRRTGPEAFF. The CDR3 DNA reads TGTGCCAGCAGCCCCAGCCGAAGGACAGGGCCTGAAGCTTTCTTT. This chain joins TRBV5-6 and TRBJ1-1, with 8 bases that match TRBD1. In germline, CDR1 is SGHDT, CDR2 YYEEEE. The length of the CDR3 is 15 residues. Trimming at V came to 4 bases and at J to 6 bases, leaving 11 bases not matched to a gene.

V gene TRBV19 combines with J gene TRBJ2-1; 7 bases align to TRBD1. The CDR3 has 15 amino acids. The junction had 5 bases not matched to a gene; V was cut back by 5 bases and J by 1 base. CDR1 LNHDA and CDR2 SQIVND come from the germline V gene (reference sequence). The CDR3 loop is CASSLRQGSYNEQFF. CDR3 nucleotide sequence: TGTGCCAGTAGTTTAAGACAGGGATCCTACAATGAGCAGTTCTTC.

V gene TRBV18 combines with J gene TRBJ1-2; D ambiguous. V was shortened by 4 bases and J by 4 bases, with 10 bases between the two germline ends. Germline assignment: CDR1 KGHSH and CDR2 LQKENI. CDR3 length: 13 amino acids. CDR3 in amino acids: CASSRGAFYGYTF. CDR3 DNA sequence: TGTGCCAGCTCACGGGGAGCGTTCTATGGCTACACCTTC.

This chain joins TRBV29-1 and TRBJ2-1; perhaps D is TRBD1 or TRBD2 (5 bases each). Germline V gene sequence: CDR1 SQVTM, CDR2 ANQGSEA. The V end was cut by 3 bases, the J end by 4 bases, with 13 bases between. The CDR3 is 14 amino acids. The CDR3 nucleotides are TGCAGCGTTGACGCCGGGACGGGTTACAATGAGCAGTTCTTC. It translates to CSVDAGTGYNEQFF.

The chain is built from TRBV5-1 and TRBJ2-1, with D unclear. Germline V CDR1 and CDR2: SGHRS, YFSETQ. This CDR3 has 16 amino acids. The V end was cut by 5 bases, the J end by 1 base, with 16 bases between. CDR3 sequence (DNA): TGCGCCAGCAGGCCCGGCCGGTTGGGGTCCTACAATGAGCAGTTCTTC. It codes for CASRPGRLGSYNEQFF. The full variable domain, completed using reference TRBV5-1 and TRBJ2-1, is KAGVTQTPRYLIKTRGQQVTLSCSPISGHRSVSWYQQTPGQGLQFLFEYFSETQRNKGNFPGRFSGRQFSNSRSEMNVSTLELGDSALYLCASRPGRLGSYNEQFFGPGTRLTVL.

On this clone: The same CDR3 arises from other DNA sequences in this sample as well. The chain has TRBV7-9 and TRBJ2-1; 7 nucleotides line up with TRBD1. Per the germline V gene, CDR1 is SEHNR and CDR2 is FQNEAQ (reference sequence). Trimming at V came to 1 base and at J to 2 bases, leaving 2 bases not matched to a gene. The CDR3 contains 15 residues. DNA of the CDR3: TGTGCCAGCAGCTTAGTTCAGGGGGCCTACAATGAGCAGTTCTTC. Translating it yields CASSLVQGAYNEQFF.

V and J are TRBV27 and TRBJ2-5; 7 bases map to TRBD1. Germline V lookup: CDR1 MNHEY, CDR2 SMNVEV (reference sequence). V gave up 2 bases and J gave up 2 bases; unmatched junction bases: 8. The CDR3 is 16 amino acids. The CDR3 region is CASSLDGSRGQETQYF. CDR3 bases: TGTGCCAGCAGTTTAGACGGATCCAGGGGGCAAGAGACCCAGTACTTC.

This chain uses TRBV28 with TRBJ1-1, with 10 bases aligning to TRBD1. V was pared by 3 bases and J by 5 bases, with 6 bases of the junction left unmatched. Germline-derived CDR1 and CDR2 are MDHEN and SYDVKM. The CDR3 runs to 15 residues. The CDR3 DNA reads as TGTGCCAGCAGTTTCCGGGACAGGGGAGATACTGAAGCTTTCTTT. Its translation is CASSFRDRGDTEAFF.

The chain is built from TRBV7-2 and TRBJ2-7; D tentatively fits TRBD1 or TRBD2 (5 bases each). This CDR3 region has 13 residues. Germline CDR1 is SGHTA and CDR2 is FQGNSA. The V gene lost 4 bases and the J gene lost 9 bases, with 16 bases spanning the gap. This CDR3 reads CASSSTGPFGQYF. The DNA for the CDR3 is TGTGCCAGCAGCTCAACGGGGCCTTTCGGGCAGTACTTC.